One TCR beta chain is described in this entry. From RNA, the CDR3 regions of TCR beta chains were amplified and sequenced. A first-round RT-PCR used HTBI primers, followed by a second-round multiplex PCR. MiXCR, applied by TCRdb to the multiplex PCR reads, yields one record per CDR3 protein. Of almost 750,000 distinct CDR3 sequences listed, about 44% were seen once; the top ten hold 44%. The data stem from a study of Graves' ophthalmopathy and Graves' hyperthyroidism. About the study: No treatment had been given when peripheral blood was collected at initial diagnosis.

The CDR3 spans 14 residues. Germline V lookup: CDR1 MGHDK, CDR2 SYGVNS. The V and J ends lost 6 bases and 6 bases respectively, with 12 bases between them. Sequencing used peripheral blood. This sequence joins TRBV25-1 and TRBJ1-6; no reliable D call. The origin of this receptor is an adult man with Graves' ophthalmopathy. In nucleotides, the CDR3 is TGTGCCAGCAGCCAAGGCAGAACTAATTCACCCCTCCACTTT. As protein: CASSQGRTNSPLHF.